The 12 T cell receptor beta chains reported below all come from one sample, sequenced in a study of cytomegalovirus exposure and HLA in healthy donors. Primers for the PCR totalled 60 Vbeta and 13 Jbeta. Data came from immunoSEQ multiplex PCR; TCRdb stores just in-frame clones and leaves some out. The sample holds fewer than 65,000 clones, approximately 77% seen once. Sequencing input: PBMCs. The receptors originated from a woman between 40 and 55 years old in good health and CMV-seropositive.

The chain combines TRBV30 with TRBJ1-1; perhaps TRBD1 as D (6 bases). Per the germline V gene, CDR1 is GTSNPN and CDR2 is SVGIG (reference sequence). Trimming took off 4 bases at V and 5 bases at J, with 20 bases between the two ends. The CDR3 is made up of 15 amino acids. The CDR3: CAWIGWGGAWTEAFF. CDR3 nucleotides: TGTGCCTGGATAGGGTGGGGGGGCGCGTGGACTGAAGCTTTCTTT. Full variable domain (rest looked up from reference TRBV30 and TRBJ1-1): SQTIHQWPATLVQPVGSPLSLECTVEGTSNPNLYWYRQAAGRGLQLLFYSVGIGQISSEVPQNLSASRPQDRQFILSSKKLLLSDSGFYLCAWIGWGGAWTEAFFGQGTRLTVV.

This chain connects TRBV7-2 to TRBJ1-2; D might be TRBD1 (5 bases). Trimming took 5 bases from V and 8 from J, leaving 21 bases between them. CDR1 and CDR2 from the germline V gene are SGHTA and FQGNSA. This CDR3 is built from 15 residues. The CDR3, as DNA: TGTGCCAGCAGCGCAGAACAGGCCCGCCGGGCGGGCTACACCTTC. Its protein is CASSAEQARRAGYTF. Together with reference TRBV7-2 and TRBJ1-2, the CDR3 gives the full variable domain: GAGVSQSPSNKVTEKGKDVELRCDPISGHTALYWYRQSLGQGLEFLIYFQGNSAPDKSGLPSDRFSAERTGGSVSTLTIQRTQQEDSAVYLCASSAEQARRAGYTFGSGTRLTVV.

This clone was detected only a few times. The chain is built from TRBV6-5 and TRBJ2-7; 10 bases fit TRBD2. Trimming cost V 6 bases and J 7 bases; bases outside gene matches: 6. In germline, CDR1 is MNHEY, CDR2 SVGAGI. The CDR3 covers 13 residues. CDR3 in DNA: TGTGCCAGCAGCCCGACACTAGCGGGAGAGCAGTACTTC. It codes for CASSPTLAGEQYF.

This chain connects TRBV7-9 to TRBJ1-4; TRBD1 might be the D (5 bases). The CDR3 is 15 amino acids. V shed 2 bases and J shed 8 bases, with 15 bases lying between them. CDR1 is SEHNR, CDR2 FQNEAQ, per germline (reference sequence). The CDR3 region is CASSLQGGHAEKLFF. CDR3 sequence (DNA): TGTGCCAGCAGCTTACAGGGAGGGCACGCGGAAAAACTGTTTTTT.

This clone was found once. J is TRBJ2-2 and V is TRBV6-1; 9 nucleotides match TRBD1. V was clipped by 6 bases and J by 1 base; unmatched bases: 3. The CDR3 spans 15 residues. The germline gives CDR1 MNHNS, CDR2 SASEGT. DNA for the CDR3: TGTGCCAGCAGCCGGACAGGGGTGAACACCGGGGAGCTGTTTTTT. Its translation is CASSRTGVNTGELFF.

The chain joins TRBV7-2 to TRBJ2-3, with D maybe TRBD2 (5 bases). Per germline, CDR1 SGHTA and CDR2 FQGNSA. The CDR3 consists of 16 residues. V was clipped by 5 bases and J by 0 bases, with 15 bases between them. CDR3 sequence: CASSRPPSRSTDTQYF. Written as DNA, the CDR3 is TGTGCCAGCAGCCGACCCCCTAGCAGAAGCACAGATACGCAGTATTTT.

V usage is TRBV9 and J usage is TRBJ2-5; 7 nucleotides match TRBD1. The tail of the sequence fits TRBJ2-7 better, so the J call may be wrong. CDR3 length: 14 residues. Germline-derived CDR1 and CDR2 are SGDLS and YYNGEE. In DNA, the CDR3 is TGTGCCAGCAGCTCCCAGGGGGTGGAGGACGAGCAGTACTTC. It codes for CASSSQGVEDEQYF.

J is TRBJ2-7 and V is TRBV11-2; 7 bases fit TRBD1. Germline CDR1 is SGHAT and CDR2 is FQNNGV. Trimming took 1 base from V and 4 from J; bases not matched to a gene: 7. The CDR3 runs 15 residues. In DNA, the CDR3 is TGTGCCAGCAGCTTAGGGTCAGGGGGACCTTACGAGCAGTACTTC. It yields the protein CASSLGSGGPYEQYF.

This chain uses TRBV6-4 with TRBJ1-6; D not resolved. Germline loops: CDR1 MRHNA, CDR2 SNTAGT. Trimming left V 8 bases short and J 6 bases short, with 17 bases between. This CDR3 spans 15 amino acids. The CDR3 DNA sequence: TGTGCCAGCGGGGAGGAGGCCTTCGGTAATTCACCCCTCCACTTT. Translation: CASGEEAFGNSPLHF.

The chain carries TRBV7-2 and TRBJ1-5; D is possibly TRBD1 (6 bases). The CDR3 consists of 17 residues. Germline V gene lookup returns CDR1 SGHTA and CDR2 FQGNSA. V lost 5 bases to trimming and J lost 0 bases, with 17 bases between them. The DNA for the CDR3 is TGTGCCAGCAGCCAGATATCGACAGGTTATAGCAATCAGCCCCAGCATTTT. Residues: CASSQISTGYSNQPQHF.

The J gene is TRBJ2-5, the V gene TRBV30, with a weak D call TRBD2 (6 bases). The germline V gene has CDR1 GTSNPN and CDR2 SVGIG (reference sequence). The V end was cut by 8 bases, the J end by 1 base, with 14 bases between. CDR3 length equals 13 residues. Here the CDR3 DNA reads TGTGCCCGCACGGAGGGCTCCCAAGAGACCCAGTACTTC. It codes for CARTEGSQETQYF.

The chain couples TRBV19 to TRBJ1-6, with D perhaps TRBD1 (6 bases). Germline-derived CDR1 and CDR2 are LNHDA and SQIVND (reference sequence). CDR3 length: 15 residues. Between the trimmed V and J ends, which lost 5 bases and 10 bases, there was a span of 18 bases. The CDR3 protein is CASSQRSGVPSPLHF. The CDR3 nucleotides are TGTGCCAGTAGTCAGAGATCAGGGGTTCCCTCACCCCTCCACTTT.